This T cell receptor (beta chain) originates from a study of radiotherapy plus CTLA-4 blockade in lung cancer. Trimming took 1 base from V and 7 from J, leaving 12 bases between them. The length of the CDR3 is 14 residues. CDR1 is MGHRA, CDR2 YSYEKL, per germline. Sequenced by immunoSEQ multiplex PCR; TCRdb stores in-frame clones only, minus some. The table has about 88,000 clones, about three quarters seen once; the top ten hold more than 13%. The sample consisted of peripheral blood, taken from a patient treated with radiotherapy plus ipilimumab. This TCR was sampled from a human donor with non-small cell lung cancer that progressed on radiotherapy plus ipilimumab. The chain links TRBV4-1 to TRBJ2-3; no reliable D call. CDR3 region: CASSQALAAYTQYF. The CDR3 DNA is TGCGCCAGCAGCCAAGCTCTCGCTGCTTATACGCAGTATTTT.